The rows below give T cell receptor beta chains drawn from one sample of a study of cytomegalovirus exposure and HLA in healthy donors. Sequencing was performed with immunoSEQ multiplex PCR; in TCRdb, only in-frame clones are kept and a portion is missing. The table records roughly 160,000 clones, around three quarters of them present only once. The material sequenced was PBMCs. Receptors were obtained from a man over 45 in good health and CMV-seropositive. CDR3s include the opening cysteine and the closing phenylalanine or tryptophan. The D gene is left open where the match is weak. The size entry is marked missing in some rows and otherwise reads once, few, many or a size class.

D: TRBD1; J: TRBJ1-2; V: TRBV19; size: once; CDR3: CASSTPGFRTGNYGYTF; DNA: TGTGCCAGTAGTACCCCTGGTTTCCGGACAGGGAACTATGGCTACACCTTC
D: .; J: TRBJ2-1; V: TRBV28; size: .; CDR3: CASSPPEGLLNEQFF; DNA: TGTGCCAGCAGTCCCCCCGAGGGACTTCTCAATGAGCAGTTCTTC
D: TRBD2; J: TRBJ2-2; V: TRBV2; size: .; CDR3: CASRSGTSTGGELFF; DNA: TGTGCCAGCAGGTCCGGGACTAGCACGGGCGGGGAGCTGTTTTTT
D: TRBD1; J: TRBJ2-4; V: TRBV5-1; size: .; CDR3: CASSLEGTGRDIQYF; DNA: TGCGCCAGCAGCTTGGAGGGGACAGGGAGGGACATTCAGTACTTC
D: TRBD1; J: TRBJ1-4; V: TRBV18; size: .; CDR3: CASSPRGQGTNEKLFF; DNA: TGTGCCAGCTCACCACGGGGACAGGGGACTAATGAAAAACTGTTTTTT
D: TRBD1; J: TRBJ2-1; V: TRBV10-1; size: few; CDR3: CASSESHRGLYNEQFF; DNA: TGCGCCAGCAGTGAATCGCACAGGGGCCTGTACAATGAGCAGTTCTTC
D: TRBD2; J: TRBJ2-1; V: TRBV6-7; size: .; CDR3: CASSHQRGRPSDEQFF; DNA: TGTGCCAGCAGTCATCAGCGGGGGCGCCCATCCGATGAGCAGTTCTTC
D: TRBD2; J: TRBJ2-3; V: TRBV4-3; size: .; CDR3: CASSRAGGFTDTQYF; DNA: TGCGCCAGCAGCCGGGCGGGGGGTTTCACAGATACGCAGTATTTT
D: .; J: TRBJ1-4; V: TRBV2; size: .; CDR3: CASSEMGSTNEKLFF; DNA: TGTGCCAGCAGTGAAATGGGGAGCACTAATGAAAAACTGTTTTTT
D: .; J: TRBJ2-7; V: TRBV27; size: .; CDR3: CASSSTESSYEQYF; DNA: TGTGCCAGCAGTTCTACAGAGAGCTCCTACGAGCAGTACTTC
D: .; J: TRBJ1-2; V: TRBV9; size: .; CDR3: CASSVDSRPRGYTF; DNA: TGTGCCAGCAGCGTAGATTCGAGGCCTCGGGGCTACACCTTC
D: TRBD1; J: TRBJ1-2; V: TRBV20-1; size: .; CDR3: CRQGDYGYTF; DNA: TGCAGACAGGGGGACTATGGCTACACCTTC
D: TRBD1; J: TRBJ1-2; V: TRBV5-6; size: .; CDR3: CASSLAGQYGYTF; DNA: TGTGCCAGCAGCTTGGCGGGACAGTATGGCTACACCTTC
D: TRBD2; J: TRBJ2-2; V: TRBV7-9; size: .; CDR3: CASSSGARLAGSTGELFF; DNA: TGTGCCAGCAGCTCCGGAGCGAGGCTAGCGGGGAGCACCGGGGAGCTGTTTTTT
D: .; J: TRBJ2-1; V: TRBV11-1; size: .; CDR3: CASSSWPGNEQFF; DNA: TGTGCCAGCAGCTCCTGGCCTGGCAATGAGCAGTTCTTC
D: TRBD1; J: TRBJ1-4; V: TRBV6-5; size: .; CDR3: CASSPDRGRDEKLFF; DNA: TGTGCCAGCAGCCCGGACAGGGGACGGGATGAAAAACTGTTTTTT
D: .; J: TRBJ2-7; V: TRBV7-2; size: .; CDR3: CASSPYEGRTPTYEQYF; DNA: TGTGCCAGCAGCCCCTACGAAGGCCGGACTCCTACCTACGAGCAGTACTTC
D: .; J: TRBJ2-3; V: TRBV21-1; size: .; CDR3: CASSKGRQGAHQKADTQYF; DNA: TGTGCCAGCAGCAAAGGCCGACAGGGGGCGCATCAAAAGGCAGATACGCAGTATTTT
D: .; J: TRBJ2-7; V: TRBV27; size: .; CDR3: CASIIWAGSSYEQYF; DNA: TGTGCCAGCATCATTTGGGCGGGCAGCTCCTACGAGCAGTACTTC